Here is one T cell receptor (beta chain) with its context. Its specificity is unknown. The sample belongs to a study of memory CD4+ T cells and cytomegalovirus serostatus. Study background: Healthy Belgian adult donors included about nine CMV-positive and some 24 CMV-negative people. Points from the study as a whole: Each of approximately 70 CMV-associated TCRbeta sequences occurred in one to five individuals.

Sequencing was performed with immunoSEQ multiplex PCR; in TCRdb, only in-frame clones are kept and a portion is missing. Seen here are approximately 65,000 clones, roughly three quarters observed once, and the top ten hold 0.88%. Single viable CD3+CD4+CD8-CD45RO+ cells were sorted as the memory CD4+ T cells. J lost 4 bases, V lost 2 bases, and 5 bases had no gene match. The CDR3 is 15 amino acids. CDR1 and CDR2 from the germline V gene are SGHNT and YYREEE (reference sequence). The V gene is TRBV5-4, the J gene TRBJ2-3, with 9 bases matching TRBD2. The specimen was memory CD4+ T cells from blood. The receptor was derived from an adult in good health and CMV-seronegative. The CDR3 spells CASSLGSGSADTQYF. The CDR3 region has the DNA TGTGCCAGCAGCTTAGGTAGCGGGAGCGCAGATACGCAGTATTTT.